Listed below are T cell receptor beta chains from one sample, sequenced in a study of cytomegalovirus exposure and HLA in healthy donors. Method: immunoSEQ multiplex PCR; TCRdb's copy keeps in-frame clones and lacks some. The table includes around 100,000 clones, around 70% detected once. Input material: PBMCs. The receptors originated from a man aged 25 to 45 in good health and CMV-seropositive. Each CDR3 is given without its conserved first and last residue. D genes are given only for firm matches.

V,D,J,length,CDR3
TRBV5-6,NA,TRBJ2-2,14,ASSLRFRAETGELF
TRBV2,NA,TRBJ1-2,13,AYPAGEPLSYGYT
TRBV6-5,NA,TRBJ1-6,11,ATRRMVDSPLH
TRBV6-5,NA,TRBJ2-3,8,ATLADTQY
TRBV10-1,NA,TRBJ2-4,11,ASSEGSKNIQY
TRBV2,NA,TRBJ2-3,13,ASSRWRSSADTQY
TRBV4-3,NA,TRBJ1-2,14,ASSQMGASFTTGYT
TRBV2,NA,TRBJ1-2,12,ASNREGPNYGYT
TRBV5-1,NA,TRBJ1-1,12,ASSLNIREREAF
TRBV6-1,TRBD1,TRBJ2-7,11,ASSATSQGEQY
TRBV6-1,NA,TRBJ2-7,11,ASSDSRDEEQY
TRBV25-1,NA,TRBJ1-2,12,ASSEYGNRVGYT
TRBV30,NA,TRBJ1-1,11,AWSMRSNTEAF
TRBV6-6,NA,TRBJ1-2,12,ASSYSDKTNGYT
TRBV28,TRBD1,TRBJ1-2,14,ASSSAGTGRSGGYT
TRBV5-6,NA,TRBJ1-1,13,ASSLGPRVETEAF
TRBV28,NA,TRBJ1-6,14,ASSSVGGSYNSPLH
TRBV7-6,TRBD2,TRBJ2-5,16,ASSLPLGPGGRAETQY
TRBV25-1,NA,TRBJ2-7,14,ASSEQSRTGGYEQY
TRBV9,NA,TRBJ2-3,12,ASSAHPSTDTQY
TRBV13,TRBD1,TRBJ2-6,15,ASSPGTDVSGANVLT
TRBV30,TRBD2,TRBJ2-5,11,AWRAGGQETQY
TRBV5-6,TRBD1,TRBJ2-3,14,ASSSGTGGYTDTQY
TRBV10-3,TRBD1,TRBJ2-7,14,AISGDQGQGAHEQY
TRBV29-1,TRBD1,TRBJ1-2,14,SVEDRADGTGLGYT
TRBV28,TRBD1,TRBJ1-1,12,ASRTTGGGTEAF
TRBV30,TRBD2,TRBJ2-1,12,AWGTSGVYNEQF
TRBV6-6,NA,NA,12,ASNLGTASYEQY
TRBV28,NA,TRBJ1-4,12,ASSLSRVSEKLF
TRBV5-1,NA,TRBJ1-2,11,ASSFGGNYGYP
TRBV9,TRBD1,TRBJ1-2,13,ASSLTGQGAYGYT
TRBV5-1,TRBD1,TRBJ2-7,13,ASSLEGRGQYEQY
TRBV7-2,NA,TRBJ1-1,15,ATSSLGTNAGNTEAF
TRBV18,NA,TRBJ2-6,12,ASRRDSGANVLT
TRBV27,TRBD1,TRBJ2-5,14,ASSPLRTTGVETQY
TRBV19,NA,TRBJ1-5,14,ASSIRPQASNQPQH
TRBV28,TRBD1,TRBJ1-2,12,ASSLRGTALGYT
TRBV7-6,NA,TRBJ1-3,14,ASSLLKSGAGNTIY
TRBV4-1,NA,TRBJ1-6,14,ASSQDLMRGYSPLH
TRBV19,NA,TRBJ1-1,16,ASSGGFFSLKMNTEAF
TRBV5-1,TRBD1,TRBJ2-2,15,ASSLAGQGRETGELF
TRBV6-1,NA,TRBJ2-7,10,ASIGRSYEQY
TRBV10-3,NA,TRBJ1-1,9,AISDRDEAF
TRBV5-5,NA,TRBJ1-4,13,ASSRLSLGDEKLF
TRBV4-2,TRBD1,TRBJ1-1,10,ASSRNRGEAF
TRBV4-2,NA,TRBJ1-5,11,ASSQDLNQPQH
TRBV19,TRBD1,TRBJ2-7,12,ASSTTGQDYEQY
TRBV18,TRBD1,TRBJ2-3,14,ASSPRGQGIADTQY
TRBV6-1,TRBD1,TRBJ1-2,11,ASRDRGRRSYT
TRBV10-1,TRBD1,TRBJ1-1,11,ASSDRGVAEAF
TRBV20-1,NA,TRBJ1-1,8,SAGDRQAF
TRBV9,TRBD2,TRBJ2-5,13,ASSVVAGGGETQY
TRBV9,NA,TRBJ1-3,11,ASSHRGGNTIY
TRBV19,TRBD1,TRBJ1-6,12,ASSVTGENSPLH
TRBV10-3,TRBD2,TRBJ2-5,13,ASQLGLANQETQY